Below are 2 T cell receptor beta chains sequenced from a single sample in a study of CD8 T cells in ankylosing spondylitis. General study findings and limits: Seemingly distinctive of ankylosing spondylitis blood was a TCR beta motif formed by eight highly homologous variants.

No antigen has been identified for these receptors. TCRdb analysed the 5' RACE reads with MiXCR anew, one entry per CDR3 protein. The sample carries 750,000 to 850,000 distinct CDR3 sequences, about an eighth recorded once. Sample: blood, either unsorted or a sorted T cell fraction (not recorded which). All receptors come from a male donor with ankylosing spondylitis.

The chain has TRBV4-2 and TRBJ2-3; D gene uncertain. Per germline, CDR1 LGHNA and CDR2 YNFKEQ. Trimming cost V 2 bases and J 6 bases, with 12 bases left between them. This CDR3 has 14 residues. The CDR3 here is CASSQSQEYDTQYF. CDR3 in DNA: TGTGCCAGCAGCCAAAGCCAAGAGTATGATACGCAGTATTTT.

In its sample, this clonotype was seen a few times. CDR3 DNA sequence: TGTGCCAGCAGTTCCGGGACTCCGCGGAATGAGCAGTTCTTC. Residues: CASSSGTPRNEQFF. This chain links TRBV12-3 or TRBV12-4 with TRBJ2-1; weak D call: TRBD2 (6 bases). V dropped 4 bases and J dropped 7 bases, with 14 bases sitting between them. This CDR3 contains 14 residues.